This T cell receptor beta chain appears in the sequencing data of a study of T-cell reconstitution after alpha-beta-depleted transplantation in children. J lost 3 bases, V lost 5 bases, and 3 bases had no gene match. Germline CDR1 and CDR2: MDHEN and SYDVKM. The CDR3 contains 14 residues. This sample's TCRbeta library carried unique molecular identifier barcodes. TCRdb called the PCR reads again in MiXCR, with one record for every CDR3 protein. The sample carries around 490,000 distinct CDR3 sequences, 10% to 12% recorded once. This sequence joins TRBV28 and TRBJ2-5, with TRBD1 matching over 10 bases. The source was PBMCs, mostly from graft donor cells, collected 180 days after TCRalphabeta/CD19-depleted stem cell transplant. The TCR comes from a female patient aged 2-9 years who had a stem cell transplant for aplastic anemia, so the T cells may come from the graft donor. For the CDR3, the DNA is TGTGCCAGCAGTACCGGACAGGGGGAAGAGACCCAGTACTTC. It specifies CASSTGQGEETQYF.